This is a list of T cell receptor beta chains from one sample in a study of vaccination and CD4 T cells after COVID-19. Each CDR3 protein gets one entry after TCRdb re-called the PCR reads with MiXCR. The sample lists roughly 24,000 distinct CDR3 sequences, approximately 37% occurring once. For these receptors, no antigen is known. The specimen was CD4+ T cells from blood, cultured in vitro. The receptors stem from a human donor who had recovered from COVID-19. Both conserved end residues are part of each CDR3. D genes are given only for firm matches. Not every row has a clone size; where given, it reads once, few, many or a size class.

TRBV20-1	TRBD1	TRBJ2-3	.	CSARNGRGLGTDTQYF	TGCAGTGCTAGAAACGGCAGGGGGCTGGGCACAGATACGCAGTATTTT
TRBV28	.	TRBJ1-2	.	CASSLESTNYGYTF	TGTGCCAGCAGTTTAGAGTCGACTAACTATGGCTACACCTTC
TRBV19	.	TRBJ1-2	few	CASSWFPGVDGYTF	TGTGCCAGTAGTTGGTTCCCGGGAGTGGATGGCTACACCTTC
TRBV5-1	.	TRBJ2-7	.	CASSLGPTDEQYF	TGCGCCAGCAGCTTGGGCCCTACAGACGAGCAGTACTTC
TRBV7-8	.	TRBJ1-6	.	CASSLYFTDSPLHF	TGTGCCAGCAGCTTATACTTTACCGATTCACCCCTCCACTTT
TRBV20-1	TRBD2	TRBJ2-7	.	CSASRGLAGGPYEQYF	TGCAGTGCGAGTAGGGGACTAGCGGGAGGGCCCTACGAGCAGTACTTC
TRBV6-5	.	TRBJ2-3	few	CASSSDSSTQYF	TGTGCCAGCAGTTCGGACAGCAGTACGCAGTATTTT
TRBV7-9	TRBD1	TRBJ1-4	few	CASSRDRENEKLFF	TGTGCCAGCAGTCGGGACAGGGAGAATGAAAAACTGTTTTTT
TRBV4-2	.	TRBJ2-7	.	CASSQERYEQYF	TGTGCCAGCAGCCAAGAGAGGTACGAGCAGTACTTC
TRBV6-5	TRBD2	TRBJ2-5	few	CASSYSTLAGGRVKETQYF	TGTGCCAGCAGTTATTCGACACTAGCGGGGGGGCGGGTAAAAGAGACCCAGTACTTC
TRBV27	TRBD1	TRBJ1-5	few	CASSLDRGQPQHF	TGTGCCAGCAGTTTGGACAGGGGTCAGCCCCAGCATTTT
TRBV24-1	.	TRBJ2-3	.	CATSSLEGRGTDTQYF	TGTGCCACCAGCTCTTTGGAGGGGCGGGGCACAGATACGCAGTATTTT
TRBV5-5	.	TRBJ1-1	.	CASSSRVTEAFF	TGTGCCAGCAGCAGCAGGGTGACTGAAGCTTTCTTT
TRBV20-1	.	TRBJ2-3	.	CSGGKAGTDTQYF	TGCAGTGGAGGAAAAGCGGGCACAGATACGCAGTATTTT
TRBV6-1	.	TRBJ2-1	.	CASNPVSGGNSYNEQFF	TGTGCCAGCAATCCGGTATCTGGGGGCAACTCCTACAATGAGCAGTTCTTC
TRBV7-9	.	TRBJ2-1	few	CASSLGRRVGSYNEQFF	TGTGCCAGCAGCTTGGGACGGAGGGTAGGGTCCTACAATGAGCAGTTCTTC
TRBV20-1	.	TRBJ2-7	few	CSASLMAGPNEQYF	TGCAGTGCTAGCTTGATGGCGGGGCCCAACGAGCAGTACTTC
TRBV20-1	.	TRBJ1-1	few	CSARDPSGTTEAFF	TGCAGTGCTAGAGATCCCTCCGGGACGACTGAAGCTTTCTTT
TRBV18	.	TRBJ1-1	medium-sized	CASSQYTAGLNTEAFF	TGTGCCAGCTCACAATACACAGCGGGACTGAACACTGAAGCTTTCTTT
TRBV11-2	TRBD2	TRBJ2-3	few	CASSLDRGGADTQYF	TGTGCCAGCAGCTTAGATCGGGGGGGCGCGGATACGCAGTATTTT
TRBV2	.	TRBJ1-5	.	CASSVGSNQPQHF	TGTGCCAGCAGTGTTGGTAGCAATCAGCCCCAGCATTTT
TRBV2	TRBD2	TRBJ2-3	few	CASIFSGRLTDTQYF	TGTGCCAGCATCTTTAGCGGGAGACTCACAGATACGCAGTATTTT
TRBV3-1	.	TRBJ2-7	.	CASSQGENYEQYF	TGTGCCAGCAGCCAAGGAGAGAACTACGAGCAGTACTTC
TRBV19	.	TRBJ2-1	.	CATHPGTTYNEQFF	TGTGCCACCCACCCGGGAACCACCTACAATGAGCAGTTCTTC
TRBV20-1	TRBD1	TRBJ1-5	few	CSARGTGNEPQHF	TGCAGTGCTAGAGGGACAGGTAACGAGCCCCAGCATTTT
TRBV29-1	.	TRBJ1-1	few	CSVAQDITEAFF	TGCAGCGTTGCCCAAGACATCACTGAAGCTTTCTTT
TRBV20-1	TRBD1	TRBJ1-5	few	CSATDVTGFGQPQHF	TGCAGTGCTACCGACGTGACAGGGTTCGGCCAGCCCCAGCATTTT
TRBV20-1	.	TRBJ2-3	.	CSARDFGIGTDTQYF	TGCAGTGCTAGAGATTTCGGCATCGGCACAGATACGCAGTATTTT
TRBV7-2	.	TRBJ1-1	few	CASSLERVNTEAFF	TGTGCCAGCAGCTTAGAGCGGGTGAACACTGAAGCTTTCTTT
TRBV28	.	TRBJ1-1	.	CASSLAWEAFF	TGTGCCAGCAGTCTCGCCTGGGAAGCTTTCTTT
TRBV6-5	.	TRBJ1-1	.	CASSYGRGEANTEAFF	TGTGCCAGCAGTTACGGTAGGGGGGAAGCGAACACTGAAGCTTTCTTT
TRBV7-9	.	TRBJ2-7	medium-sized	CASSAYLPSWNEQYF	TGTGCCAGCAGCGCCTACCTTCCCTCGTGGAACGAGCAGTACTTC
TRBV20-1	.	TRBJ1-1	.	CSAAGTGTTEAFF	TGCAGTGCGGCGGGCACAGGGACGACTGAAGCTTTCTTT
TRBV19	.	TRBJ2-6	.	CASSIWGRGANVLTF	TGTGCCAGTAGTATATGGGGGCGAGGGGCCAACGTCCTGACTTTC
TRBV19	.	TRBJ2-5	.	CASTPNEGVWETQYF	TGTGCCAGTACCCCTAACGAGGGTGTGTGGGAGACCCAGTACTTC
TRBV5-1	.	TRBJ1-1	.	CASMLAEGSTEAFF	TGCGCCAGCATGCTGGCCGAGGGGTCCACTGAAGCTTTCTTT
TRBV25-1	.	TRBJ1-5	few	CASSDGGQGRSNQPQHF	TGTGCCAGCAGTGACGGAGGGCAGGGGCGATCCAATCAGCCCCAGCATTTT
TRBV20-1	.	TRBJ2-2	.	CSARDPGSGRGTGELFF	TGCAGTGCTAGAGACCCGGGGAGTGGGAGAGGTACCGGGGAGCTGTTTTTT